What follows are 21 T cell receptor beta chains derived from one specimen sequenced in a study of Ad26.COV2.S vaccination and SARS-CoV-2 variants. Sequencing was performed with immunoSEQ multiplex PCR; in TCRdb, only in-frame clones are kept and a portion is missing. The data hold nearly 400,000 clones, with approximately 91% observed a single time. Treatment of the sample: 15 to 20 received Ad26.COV2.S at low or high dose, single or two shots; five or six received placebo; per-sample allocation not given. Day 63 after the first vaccine or placebo injection was the time point for sampling. The sample was peripheral blood, taken in a trial of Ad26.COV2.S vaccine versus placebo. All receptors come from a person between 18 and 65 years old who received the Ad26.COV2.S COVID-19 vaccine or a placebo.

V usage is TRBV5-8 and J usage is TRBJ1-5; 8 bases are a match to TRBD1. The ends lost 3 bases at V and 4 bases at J; junction bases unmatched: 9. Germline V gene lookup returns CDR1 SGHTS and CDR2 YDEGEE. CDR3 length: 16 amino acids. The CDR3 sequence: CASSSPRTGSNQPQHF. The DNA for the CDR3 is TGTGCCAGCAGCTCGCCCCGGACAGGGTCTAATCAGCCCCAGCATTTT.

In its sample, this clone was seen a few times. The chain has TRBV28 and TRBJ1-5; 8 bases line up with TRBD1. The junction had 9 bases not matched to a gene; V was cut back by 1 base and J by 7 bases. CDR1 is MDHEN, CDR2 SYDVKM, per germline. The CDR3 has 16 residues. The CDR3 protein is CASSLFPQGGRQPQHF. The CDR3 DNA is TGTGCCAGCAGTTTATTCCCACAGGGGGGAAGGCAGCCCCAGCATTTT.

CDR3 protein: CASSLDWGAGVETQYF. The CDR3 DNA follows: TGTGCCAGCAGCCTTGACTGGGGAGCGGGAGTAGAGACCCAGTACTTC. This chain links TRBV11-1 with TRBJ2-5; 8 bases are shared with TRBD2. CDR1 SGHAT and CDR2 FQDESV come from the germline V gene (reference sequence). This CDR3 has 16 amino acids. The trim removed 5 bases at V and 4 bases at J, leaving 12 bases unmatched. The whole variable domain, remainder taken from reference TRBV11-1 and TRBJ2-5, is EAEVAQSPRYKITEKSQAVAFWCDPISGHATLYWYRQILGQGPELLVQFQDESVVDDSQLPKDRFSAERLKGVDSTLKIQPAELGDSAMYLCASSLDWGAGVETQYFGPGTRLLVL.

This chain joins TRBV3-1 (or the pseudogene TRBV3-2) and TRBJ2-5; weak D call: TRBD2 (6 bases). V was trimmed by 1 base and J by 3 bases, leaving 21 bases between them. The CDR3 covers 18 residues. The germline gives CDR1 LGHDT, CDR2 YNNKEL (reference sequence). DNA for the CDR3: TGTGCCAGCAGCCAAGGCAACATTCGGGAGTTGGGGGAAGAGACCCAGTACTTC. Encoded protein: CASSQGNIRELGEETQYF.

The chain carries TRBV19 and TRBJ1-3, with TRBD1 as a possible D gene (5 bases). Per the germline V gene, CDR1 is LNHDA and CDR2 is SQIVND (reference sequence). The germline V and J ends were trimmed by 3 bases and 4 bases, with 10 bases remaining between them. The CDR3 spans 14 residues. CDR3 protein: CASSMGPLGNTIYF. CDR3 sequence (DNA): TGTGCCAGTAGTATGGGACCTCTGGGAAACACCATATATTTT.

The rearrangement links TRBV2 to TRBJ2-4; no clear D. The CDR3 contains 13 residues. Germline V gene data show CDR1 as SNHLY and CDR2 as FYNNEI. Trimming cost V 6 bases and J 2 bases, with 8 bases left between them. The CDR3 DNA reads as TGTGCCAGCAGGGCCGGTACCAAAAACATTCAGTACTTC. Translation gives CASRAGTKNIQYF.

V usage is TRBV5-1 and J usage is TRBJ2-1; 8 bases line up with TRBD2. Germline V gene data show CDR1 as SGHRS and CDR2 as YFSETQ. The CDR3 extends over 16 amino acids. Trimming cost V 2 bases and J 0 bases; bases outside gene matches: 4. CDR3 sequence reads: CASSFQRGSSYNEQFF. CDR3 coding DNA: TGCGCCAGCAGCTTCCAGCGGGGGAGCTCCTACAATGAGCAGTTCTTC.

The rearrangement joins TRBV27 to TRBJ2-2; possible D gene TRBD2, 5 bases. Germline V gene data show CDR1 as MNHEY and CDR2 as SMNVEV (reference sequence). Trimming pared 3 bases from V and 4 bases from J, leaving 9 bases between. This CDR3 region has 14 residues. The CDR3 loop reads CASSFLARTGELFF. Written as DNA, the CDR3 is TGTGCCAGCAGTTTCCTAGCCCGCACCGGGGAGCTGTTTTTT.

This chain uses TRBV7-9 with TRBJ2-1, with 9 bases matching TRBD2. Per germline, CDR1 SEHNR and CDR2 FQNEAQ (reference sequence). This CDR3 is 14 amino acids long. Germline trimming cut 5 bases from V and 13 bases from J; bases unmatched to any gene: 12. CDR3 sequence reads: CASSTHGREGEQFF. The DNA of the CDR3 is TGTGCCAGCAGCACGCATGGGCGGGAGGGCGAACAGTTCTTC.

V gene TRBV27 combines with J gene TRBJ2-3; 13 nucleotides line up with TRBD2. The CDR3 covers 17 residues. Germline V gene sequence: CDR1 MNHEY, CDR2 SMNVEV (reference sequence). The junction had 10 bases not matched to a gene; V was cut back by 5 bases and J by 5 bases. The DNA for the CDR3 is TGTGCCAGCAGTGTATATCCGACTAGCGGGGGGAGAGATACGCAGTATTTT. Amino acid sequence: CASSVYPTSGGRDTQYF.

Turning to this clone: Other DNA sequences in the same sample also yield this CDR3. The chain employs TRBV6-5 and TRBJ2-7, with 7 bases that match TRBD1. The CDR3 length is 15 residues. Germline trimming cut 0 bases from V and 2 bases from J; bases unmatched to any gene: 4. CDR1 is MNHEY, CDR2 SVGAGI, per germline. The CDR3 sequence is CASSYSRDSTYEQYF. CDR3 DNA sequence: TGTGCCAGCAGTTACTCGAGGGACAGCACCTACGAGCAGTACTTC.

The chain recombines TRBV27 with TRBJ2-3; 11 nucleotides align to TRBD2. Germline V lookup: CDR1 MNHEY, CDR2 SMNVEV (reference sequence). V shed 4 bases and J 3 bases; nucleotides not matched to a gene: 3. This CDR3 is 15 amino acids long. The CDR3 DNA reads as TGTGCCAGCAGTTGGGGACTAGCGGTGACAGATACGCAGTATTTT. This encodes CASSWGLAVTDTQYF.

The genes are TRBV7-8 and TRBJ1-2; no reliable D call. CDR3 length: 14 residues. V was clipped by 5 bases and J by 8 bases, with 18 bases between them. Germline V gives CDR1 SGHVS, CDR2 FQNEAQ. The CDR3 is CASSQTGSFFGYTF. Here the CDR3 DNA reads TGTGCCAGCAGCCAGACGGGCTCCTTTTTCGGCTACACCTTC. Full variable domain (outside the CDR3, taken from reference TRBV7-8 and TRBJ1-2): GAGVSQSPRYKVAKRGQDVALRCDPISGHVSLFWYQQALGQGPEFLTYFQNEAQLDKSGLPSDRFFAERPEGSVSTLKIQRTQQEDSAVYLCASSQTGSFFGYTFGSGTRLTVV.

J is TRBJ2-6 and V is TRBV7-3; no firm D call. V was shortened by 5 bases and J by 0 bases, with 8 bases between the two germline ends. This CDR3 region has 15 residues. The germline V gene has CDR1 SGHTA and CDR2 FQGTGA. DNA of the CDR3: TGTGCCAGCAGCGCCGACTCCTCTGGGGCCAACGTCCTGACTTTC. It is translated as CASSADSSGANVLTF.

The rearrangement links TRBV11-2 to TRBJ2-5; 14 bases are shared with TRBD2. The CDR3 consists of 15 residues. V shed 5 bases and J 4 bases; nucleotides not matched to a gene: 3. Germline loops: CDR1 SGHAT, CDR2 FQNNGV. CDR3 amino acids: CASSTGLAGGETQYF. The CDR3 DNA sequence: TGTGCCAGCAGCACCGGACTAGCGGGAGGAGAGACCCAGTACTTC.

This rearrangement joins TRBV7-8 to TRBJ1-2; tentatively, D is TRBD1 (5 bases). The CDR3 loop spans 15 amino acids. Trimming left V 0 bases short and J 3 bases short, with 11 bases between. The germline V gene encodes CDR1 SGHVS and CDR2 FQNEAQ. Written as DNA, the CDR3 is TGTGCCAGCAGCTTAGCGCAGGGCTGGCACTATGGCTACACCTTC. Its protein is CASSLAQGWHYGYTF.

The chain employs TRBV6-5 and TRBJ1-2; possibly TRBD1 for D (5 bases). Trimming cost V 6 bases and J 10 bases, with 18 bases left between them. The CDR3 is 13 amino acids. Germline V gene data show CDR1 as MNHEY and CDR2 as SVGAGI. CDR3 sequence: CASRENGAALYTF. CDR3 nucleotide sequence: TGTGCCAGCAGAGAGAATGGGGCTGCTCTCTACACCTTC.

The V gene is TRBV29-1, the J gene TRBJ2-3; the match to TRBD2 covers 9 bases. The germline CDR1 and CDR2 sequences are SQVTM and ANQGSEA. This CDR3 has 14 residues. V was pared by 4 bases and J by 6 bases, with 8 bases of the junction left unmatched. Written as DNA, the CDR3 is TGCAGCGTTGTGACTAGCGGAGGGGGCGATACGCAGTATTTT. It yields the protein CSVVTSGGGDTQYF.

This clone has a single count. The chain has TRBV28 and TRBJ1-5; tentatively, D is TRBD1 (6 bases). The CDR3 consists of 13 residues. V was cut by 9 bases and J by 3 bases, with 12 bases left in between. Germline loops: CDR1 MDHEN, CDR2 SYDVKM. As DNA, the CDR3 is TGTGCCAGTCAACAGGGAAACAATCAGCCCCAGCATTTT. Residues: CASQQGNNQPQHF.

This chain links TRBV30 with TRBJ2-3; the D gene is possibly TRBD2 (6 bases). The germline CDR1 and CDR2 sequences are GTSNPN and SVGIG (reference sequence). The germline V and J ends were trimmed by 2 bases and 1 base, with 10 bases remaining between them. This CDR3 is built from 14 residues. CDR3 sequence: CAWSMWEGTDTQYF. The CDR3 nucleotides read TGTGCCTGGAGTATGTGGGAGGGCACAGATACGCAGTATTTT.

The J gene is TRBJ2-7, the V gene TRBV19; the match to TRBD2 covers 9 bases. The CDR3 runs 15 residues. The V gene's germline CDR1 is LNHDA and CDR2 SQIVND (reference sequence). V lost 5 bases, J lost 6 bases, and 11 bases stayed unmatched. DNA of the CDR3: TGTGCCAGTAGTGACCCCGGACTAGCGACCCGCGAGCAGTACTTC. It is translated as CASSDPGLATREQYF.